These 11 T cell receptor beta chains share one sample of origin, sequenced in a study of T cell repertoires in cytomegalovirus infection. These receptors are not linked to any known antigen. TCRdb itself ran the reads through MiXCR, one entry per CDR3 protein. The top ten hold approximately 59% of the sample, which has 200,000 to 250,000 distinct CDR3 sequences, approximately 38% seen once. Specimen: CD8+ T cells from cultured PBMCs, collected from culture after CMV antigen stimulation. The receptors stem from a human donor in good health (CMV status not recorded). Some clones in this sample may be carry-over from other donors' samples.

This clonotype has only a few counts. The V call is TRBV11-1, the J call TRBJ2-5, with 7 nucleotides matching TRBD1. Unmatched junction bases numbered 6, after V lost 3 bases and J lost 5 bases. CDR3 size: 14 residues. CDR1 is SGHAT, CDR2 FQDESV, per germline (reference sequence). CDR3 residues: CASSLPGTVETQYF. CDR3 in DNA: TGTGCCAGCAGCTTGCCCGGGACAGTGGAGACCCAGTACTTC.

The CDR3 protein is CASSFGQGGLGEQYF. DNA of the CDR3: TGTGCCAGCAGTTTCGGACAGGGGGGGCTTGGCGAGCAGTACTTC. The V and J genes are TRBV7-2 and TRBJ2-7; 10 nucleotides match TRBD1. J was trimmed by 6 bases and V by 6 bases; bases with no gene match: 11. CDR3 length: 15 residues. Germline V gene data show CDR1 as SGHTA and CDR2 as FQGNSA.

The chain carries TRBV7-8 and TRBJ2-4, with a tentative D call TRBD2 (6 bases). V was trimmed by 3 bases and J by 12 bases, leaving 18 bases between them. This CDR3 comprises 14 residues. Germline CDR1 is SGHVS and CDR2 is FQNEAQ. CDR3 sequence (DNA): TGTGCCAGCAGCTTTTCCGGAGCGACGGGGGATCAGTACTTC. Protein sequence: CASSFSGATGDQYF.

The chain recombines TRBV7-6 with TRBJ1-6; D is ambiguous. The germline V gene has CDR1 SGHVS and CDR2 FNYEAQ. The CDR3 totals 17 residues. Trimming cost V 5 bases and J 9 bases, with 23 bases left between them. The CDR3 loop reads CASSPILGGVGGSPLHF. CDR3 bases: TGTGCCAGCAGCCCCATCCTAGGTGGGGTGGGAGGTTCACCCCTCCACTTT.

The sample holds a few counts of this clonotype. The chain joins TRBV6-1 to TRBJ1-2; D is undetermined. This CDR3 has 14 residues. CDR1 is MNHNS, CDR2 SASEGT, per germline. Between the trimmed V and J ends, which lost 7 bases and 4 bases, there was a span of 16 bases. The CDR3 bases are TGTGCCAGCACCCCGACGGAGGCCGTCTATGGCTACACCTTC. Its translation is CASTPTEAVYGYTF.

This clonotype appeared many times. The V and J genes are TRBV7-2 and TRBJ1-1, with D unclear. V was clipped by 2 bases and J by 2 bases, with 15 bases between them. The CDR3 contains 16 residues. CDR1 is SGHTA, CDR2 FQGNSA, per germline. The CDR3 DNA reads TGTGCCAGCAGCTTAATTAGTCGCGGATTTAACACTGAAGCTTTCTTT. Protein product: CASSLISRGFNTEAFF.

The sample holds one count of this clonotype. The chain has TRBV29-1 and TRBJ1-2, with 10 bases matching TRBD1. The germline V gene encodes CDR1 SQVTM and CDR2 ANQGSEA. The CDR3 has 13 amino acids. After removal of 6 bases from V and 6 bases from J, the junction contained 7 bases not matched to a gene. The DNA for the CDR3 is TGCAGCGTGACCGGGACAGGGGTACATGGCTACACCTTC. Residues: CSVTGTGVHGYTF.

The CDR3 DNA follows: TGCAGTGCTAGAGATTGGGGGGAGCACCCCGAAGCTTTCTTT. Its protein is CSARDWGEHPEAFF. This chain uses TRBV20-1 with TRBJ1-1, with D perhaps matching TRBD1 (5 bases). CDR3 length: 14 residues. Trimming shortened V by 0 bases and J by 8 bases, and 16 bases separated the two germline ends. The germline CDR1 and CDR2 sequences are DFQATT and SNEGSKA (reference sequence).

CDR3 DNA: TGTGCCAGCAGCTCAGGGTGGGCAGGGGGCGACCACAATGAGCAGTTCTTC. It encodes CASSSGWAGGDHNEQFF. The J gene is TRBJ2-1, the V gene TRBV7-3; 8 bases map to TRBD1. Germline loops: CDR1 SGHTA, CDR2 FQGTGA. The J segment lost 5 bases and the V segment lost 4 bases, leaving 13 bases of the junction unmatched. There are 17 residues in the CDR3.

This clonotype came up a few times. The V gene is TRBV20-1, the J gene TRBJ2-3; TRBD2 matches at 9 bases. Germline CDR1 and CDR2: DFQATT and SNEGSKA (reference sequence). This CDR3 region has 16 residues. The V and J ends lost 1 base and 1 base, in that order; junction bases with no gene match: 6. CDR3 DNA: TGCAGTGCTAGAGTACCGCGGGGGGGCCGCACAGATACGCAGTATTTT. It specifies CSARVPRGGRTDTQYF.

The CDR3 DNA is TGTGCCAGCAGTAGGGGCCAGGGTAATGGGTACGAGCAGTACTTC. Translating gives CASSRGQGNGYEQYF. The chain couples TRBV12-3 or TRBV12-4 to TRBJ2-7, with D possibly matching TRBD1 (5 bases). Trimming left V 5 bases short and J 4 bases short, with 18 bases between. CDR3 length: 15 amino acids.